This TCR beta chain was recovered during a study of cytomegalovirus exposure and HLA in healthy donors. Study-level results: Cytomegalovirus status, reportedly, was diagnosed with high specificity and sensitivity by the classifier.

CDR3 length: 15 residues. Germline V gene data show CDR1 as MNHEY and CDR2 as SMNVEV (reference sequence). The trim removed 0 bases at V and 8 bases at J, leaving 5 bases unmatched. This clone was recorded only once. Antigen specificity is unknown. Assay: immunoSEQ multiplex PCR; the TCRdb copy retains only in-frame clones and omits some. The sample yields some 110,000 clones, around 89% seen once. The TCR sequence derives from a man younger than 35 in good health and CMV-seronegative. Sequencing input: PBMCs. The V and J genes are TRBV27 and TRBJ1-4; TRBD1 matches 8 bases. CDR3 in DNA: TGTGCCAGCAGTTTATCCGGGACAGGCCGGGAAAAACTGTTTTTT. It is translated as CASSLSGTGREKLFF.